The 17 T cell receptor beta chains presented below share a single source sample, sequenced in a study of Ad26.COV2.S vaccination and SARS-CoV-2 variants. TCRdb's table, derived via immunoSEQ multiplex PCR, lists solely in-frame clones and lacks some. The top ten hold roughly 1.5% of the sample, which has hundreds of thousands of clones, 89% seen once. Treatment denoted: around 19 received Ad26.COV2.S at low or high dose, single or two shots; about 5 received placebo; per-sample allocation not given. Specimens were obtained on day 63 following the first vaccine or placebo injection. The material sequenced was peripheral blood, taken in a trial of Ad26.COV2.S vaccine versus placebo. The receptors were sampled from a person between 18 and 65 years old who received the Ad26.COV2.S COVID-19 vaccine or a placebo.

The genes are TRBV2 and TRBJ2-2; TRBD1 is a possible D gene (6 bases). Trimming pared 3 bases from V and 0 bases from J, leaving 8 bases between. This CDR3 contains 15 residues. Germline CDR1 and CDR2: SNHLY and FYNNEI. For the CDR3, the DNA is TGTGCCAGCAGTGACAGGGGTACGAACACCGGGGAGCTGTTTTTT. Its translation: CASSDRGTNTGELFF.

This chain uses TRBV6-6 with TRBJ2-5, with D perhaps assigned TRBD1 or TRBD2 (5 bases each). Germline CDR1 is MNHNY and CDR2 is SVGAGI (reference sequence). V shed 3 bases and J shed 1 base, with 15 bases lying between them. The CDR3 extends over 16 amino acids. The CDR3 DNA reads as TGTGCCAGCAGTTATTCGCCCTCGAGGGGCCAAGAGACCCAGTACTTC. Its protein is CASSYSPSRGQETQYF.

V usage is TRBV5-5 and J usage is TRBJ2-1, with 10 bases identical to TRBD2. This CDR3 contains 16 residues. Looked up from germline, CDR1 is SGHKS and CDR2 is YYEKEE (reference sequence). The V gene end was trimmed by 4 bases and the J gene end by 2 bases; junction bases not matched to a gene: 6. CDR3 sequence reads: CASSRSSGSPYNEQFF. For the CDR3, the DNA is TGTGCCAGCAGCCGTTCTAGCGGGAGCCCCTACAATGAGCAGTTCTTC.

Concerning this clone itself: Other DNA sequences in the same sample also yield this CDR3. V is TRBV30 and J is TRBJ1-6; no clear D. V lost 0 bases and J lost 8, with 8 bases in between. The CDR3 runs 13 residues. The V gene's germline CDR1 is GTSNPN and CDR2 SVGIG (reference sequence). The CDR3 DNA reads TGTGCCTGGAGTGTGGGCCGATATTCACCCCTCCACTTT. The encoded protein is CAWSVGRYSPLHF.

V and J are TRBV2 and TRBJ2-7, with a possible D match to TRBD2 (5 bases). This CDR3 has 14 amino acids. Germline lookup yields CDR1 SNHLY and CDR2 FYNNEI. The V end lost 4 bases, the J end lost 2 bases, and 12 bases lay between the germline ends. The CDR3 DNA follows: TGTGCCAGCAGTGTATCGGTGACTACCTACGAGCAGTACTTC. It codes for CASSVSVTTYEQYF.

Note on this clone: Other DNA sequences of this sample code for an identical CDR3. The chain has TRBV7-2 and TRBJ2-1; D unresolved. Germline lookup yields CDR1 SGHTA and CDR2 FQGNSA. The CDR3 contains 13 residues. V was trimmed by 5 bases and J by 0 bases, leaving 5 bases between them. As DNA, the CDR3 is TGTGCCAGCAGCCCCGGCTCCTACAATGAGCAGTTCTTC. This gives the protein CASSPGSYNEQFF.

The CDR3 loop reads CASSLLAGVETQYF. CDR3 sequence (DNA): TGTGCCAGCAGCCTCCTAGCGGGGGTAGAGACCCAGTACTTC. The chain combines TRBV14 with TRBJ2-5; 10 positions agree with TRBD2. This CDR3 contains 14 residues. The V and J ends lost 4 bases and 4 bases, in that order; junction bases with no gene match: 3. The V gene's germline CDR1 is SGHDN and CDR2 FVKESK.

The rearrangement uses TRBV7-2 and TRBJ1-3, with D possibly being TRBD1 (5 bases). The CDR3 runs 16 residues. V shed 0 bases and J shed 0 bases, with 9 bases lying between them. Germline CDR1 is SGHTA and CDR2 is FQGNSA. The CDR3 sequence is CASSLAQGFSGNTIYF. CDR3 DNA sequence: TGTGCCAGCAGCTTAGCGCAGGGCTTCTCTGGAAACACCATATATTTT.

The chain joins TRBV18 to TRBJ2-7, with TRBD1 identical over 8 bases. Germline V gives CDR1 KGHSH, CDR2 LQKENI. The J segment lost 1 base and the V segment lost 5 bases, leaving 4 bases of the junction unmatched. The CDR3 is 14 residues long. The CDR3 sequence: CASSADRASYEQYF. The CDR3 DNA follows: TGTGCCAGCTCAGCGGACAGGGCGTCCTACGAGCAGTACTTC.

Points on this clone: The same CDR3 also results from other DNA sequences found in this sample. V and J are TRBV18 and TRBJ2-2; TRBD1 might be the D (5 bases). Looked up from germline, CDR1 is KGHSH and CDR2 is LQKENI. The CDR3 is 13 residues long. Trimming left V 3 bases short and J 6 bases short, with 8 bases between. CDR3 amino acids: CASSPQGAGELFF. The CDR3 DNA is TGTGCCAGCTCACCGCAAGGGGCCGGGGAGCTGTTTTTT.

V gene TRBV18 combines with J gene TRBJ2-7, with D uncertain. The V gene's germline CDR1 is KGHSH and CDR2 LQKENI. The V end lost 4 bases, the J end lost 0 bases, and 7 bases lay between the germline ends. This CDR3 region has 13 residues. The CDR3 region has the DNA TGTGCCAGCTCACAGGCCGTCTCCTACGAGCAGTACTTC. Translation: CASSQAVSYEQYF.

CDR3 residues: CASSLVAGPQGEQFF. For the CDR3, the DNA is TGTGCCAGCAGCCTGGTGGCGGGGCCGCAGGGGGAGCAGTTCTTC. V and J are TRBV6-5 and TRBJ2-1; D is perhaps TRBD1 or TRBD2 (6 bases each). Germline V lookup: CDR1 MNHEY, CDR2 SVGAGI. This CDR3 contains 15 residues. The V and J ends lost 6 bases and 10 bases respectively, with 22 bases between them.

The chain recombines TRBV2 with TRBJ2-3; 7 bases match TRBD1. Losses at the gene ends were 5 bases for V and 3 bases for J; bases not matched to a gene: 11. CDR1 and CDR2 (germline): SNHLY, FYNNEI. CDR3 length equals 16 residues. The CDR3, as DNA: TGTGCCAGCAGTAGCCCCGGGACAGACGAAACAGATACGCAGTATTTT. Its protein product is CASSSPGTDETDTQYF.

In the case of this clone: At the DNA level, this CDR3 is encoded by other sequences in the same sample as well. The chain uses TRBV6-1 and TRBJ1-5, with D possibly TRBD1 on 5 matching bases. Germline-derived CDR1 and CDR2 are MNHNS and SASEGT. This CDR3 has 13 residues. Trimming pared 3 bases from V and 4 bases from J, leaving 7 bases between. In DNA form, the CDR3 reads TGTGCCAGCAGTGACAGGGTAAATCAGCCCCAGCATTTT. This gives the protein CASSDRVNQPQHF.

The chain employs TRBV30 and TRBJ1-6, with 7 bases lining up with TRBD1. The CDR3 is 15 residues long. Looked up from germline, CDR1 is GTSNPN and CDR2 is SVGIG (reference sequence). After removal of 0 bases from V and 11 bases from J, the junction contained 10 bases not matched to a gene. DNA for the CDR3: TGTGCCTGGAGTGTAATGGGGACAGACTTCCCACCCCTCCACTTT. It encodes CAWSVMGTDFPPLHF.

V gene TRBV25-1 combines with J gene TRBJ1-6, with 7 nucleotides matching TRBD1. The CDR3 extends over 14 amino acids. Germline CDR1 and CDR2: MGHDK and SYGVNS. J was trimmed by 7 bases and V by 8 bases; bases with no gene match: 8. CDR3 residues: CASGRGPENSPLHF. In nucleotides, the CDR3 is TGTGCCAGCGGGAGGGGGCCGGAGAATTCACCCCTCCACTTT.

The CDR3 is CASSLDWDLNSYEQYF. For the CDR3, the DNA is TGCGCCAGCAGCTTGGACTGGGACCTGAACTCCTACGAGCAGTACTTC. The V gene is TRBV5-1, the J gene TRBJ2-7, with D perhaps given as TRBD1 or TRBD2 (5 bases each). CDR1 SGHRS and CDR2 YFSETQ come from the germline V gene. Trimming took 0 bases from V and 0 from J, leaving 13 bases between them. CDR3 length: 16 amino acids.